This T cell receptor (beta chain) came from a study of shared clonotypes between healthy human individuals. Study results and caveats: Estimated richness values were generally larger in naive subsets than in memory subsets.

CD8 cells regarded as naive lacked CD45RO, were positively chosen for CCR7, and omitted terminally differentiated effector memory CD45RA+ cells. As concerns this clone: The antigen remains undetermined.

TCRdb keeps only in-frame clones here, not all; method: immunoSEQ multiplex PCR. The table lists under 700,000 clones, 85% to 95% of them singletons. This CDR3 region has 16 residues. V was pared by 1 base and J by 2 bases, with 13 bases between. Germline V lookup: CDR1 SGHTA, CDR2 FQGNSA. The TCR originated in a young woman in good health. The sequencing input was naive CD8+ T cells sorted from blood. The chain employs TRBV7-2 and TRBJ2-3; TRBD2 is a possible D gene (5 bases). The CDR3 sequence is CASSLGGLAYTDTQYF. The CDR3 bases are TGTGCCAGCAGCTTAGGAGGACTGGCGTACACAGATACGCAGTATTTT.